This T cell receptor (beta chain) was recovered during a study of blood T cell repertoires in COVID-19 (dated by TCRdb to about 2020). In terms of the full investigation: Collaborator samples came from the United States, Italy and Spain and covered acute and convalescent phases of COVID-19. Sample metadata almost always included a de-identified subject ID, COVID-19 status, age in years and sex. The repertoires were made available in a free public database intended to serve as a resource for research on the immune response to SARS-CoV-2. Samples were obtained from the ongoing ImmuneRACE study (first 160 participants) and from 1,000 to 1,500 subjects provided by 6 global collaborators. The material from the prospective study consisted of cDNA or gDNA derived from T cells, B-cell-depleted T cells, or PBMCs. Where HLA class I and class II types were available, the types were taken from metadata supplied by the sample provider, not from assay-based typing. The dataset comprised deeply sampled blood TCRbeta repertoires from subjects exposed to, actively infected with, or recovered from COVID-19.

A distance of 13 bases separates the germline ends of V and J, which lose 7 bases and 1 base respectively. The CDR3 sequence holds 14 residues, the cysteine and phenylalanine included. The DNA shown is the 42-base CDR3, in frame from base 1. The germline V gene encodes CDR1 MNHEY and CDR2 SVGAGI. The study at large found these results: Clinical and demographic metadata were provided uncurated, with the amount varying by source and participant.

Participants in the prospective study were aged roughly 18 to 100 years, lived in about two dozen United States geographic areas, and enrolled through a virtual design. In the prospective study, cohorts were assigned on the basis of participant-reported clinical history obtained from a screening survey and a study questionnaire. A participant counted as exposed if, within 2 weeks of entering the study, that participant had been in contact with someone who had a PCR-confirmed or clinician-diagnosed COVID-19 case. In the prospective study, whole blood, serum and a nasopharyngeal or oropharyngeal swab were collected from each participant by mobile phlebotomists. Over a roughly 2-month period, participants in the prospective study had the option of providing additional blood draws and questionnaires. Prospective study blood samples were shipped either frozen or at room temperature before DNA extraction.

As to this clone: Its antigen remains unidentified. No base-level quality is on record; no much larger clone is a single base apart.

TCRbeta CDR3 regions were amplified from genomic DNA using the immunoSEQ Assay, a bias-controlled multiplex PCR. Per the authors' processing: Within the assay, amplification of reference gene primers was used to estimate how many nucleated cells each sample contained. To quantify the absolute abundance of each unique TCRbeta CDR3 rearrangement, sequence reads were collapsed and filtered. For each sample, productive Simpson clonality was calculated as the square root of Simpson's diversity index across productive rearrangements. This immuneACCESS table, as held by TCRdb, lists in-frame sequences with V and J called but not all clones. Of the missing ones, under half trace to an unresolved V gene in checked studies; the others have no known cause. V, J and clone size are taken as reported in that table, and D and trimming were inferred from the DNA itself. This sample has 250,000 or so clones in its table, and less than 95% of those were observed once. Roughly 2.8% of the sample lies in the top ten.

This chain is built from TRBV6-5 and TRBJ1-1; 5 matching bases give a weak D call of TRBD1. The clonotype was recovered from a man aged 40-55 years who had been exposed to COVID-19. The sequenced sample consisted of PBMCs or T cells enriched from blood (not recorded which). For the CDR3, the sequence is CASTPGTANTEAFF. The bases read TGTGCCAGCACTCCCGGGACTGCGAACACTGAAGCTTTCTTT.